This T cell receptor beta chain was sequenced for a study of T-cell reconstitution after alpha-beta-depleted transplantation in children (dated by TCRdb to 2016 to 2017). Study-level background: T-cell immune reconstitution after TCRalphabeta/CD19-depleted allogeneic hematopoietic cell transplantation in children was quantitatively tracked in the study by means of TCR repertoire profiling.

The treatment or condition tag for this specimen amounts to: allogeneic hematopoietic cell transplantation with graft depleted of TCRalphabeta T cells and CD19 B cells. The transplant recipients were children given TCRalphabeta/CD19-depleted allogeneic hematopoietic cell grafts. CDR1 and CDR2 (SGHDT, YYEEEE) derive from the germline V gene. Trimming removed 4 bases from V and 6 bases from J; the gene matches leave 16 bases unexplained. The CDR3 runs 16 amino acids, cysteine and phenylalanine included. The DNA shown is the 48-base CDR3, in frame from base 1. This clonotype was observed a few times. Its binding antigen is unknown. No qualities accompany the bases; no much larger clone lies one base away. Overall study results and their limits: In some patients, the high TCRbeta diversity seen at day 60 was put down to recipient T cells and intrathymic progenitors that had survived conditioning. Apparently early alphabetaT-cell count recovery about two months after transplant reportedly relied on only several hundred rapidly expanded clones derived from non-depleted graft cells. Hyperexpanded clone frequencies declined over subsequent months; after one year, T-cell counts and TCRbeta diversity were mostly attributed to newly produced T cells.

To prepare the library, PCR was applied. Data came from an Illumina HiSeq 2500. TCR library preparation used molecular barcoding, with unique molecular identifiers applied to normalize quantification of the TCRbeta repertoire. Clones were called with MiXCR by TCRdb after fastp trimmed the public reads at Q25, and only in-frame beta chains were retained. CDR3 protein sequences are deduplicated, and each keeps its most common genes and DNA. The sample table holds hundreds of thousands of distinct CDR3 sequences, of which about a sixth were seen once. Roughly 40% of the sample is held by the ten biggest clonotypes.

The chain is encoded by TRBV5-6 joined to TRBJ2-7; 7 junctional bases match TRBD2. This receptor was identified in a male patient under 10 years old who had a stem cell transplant for acute lymphoblastic leukemia, so the T cells may come from the graft donor. This specimen was PBMCs, mostly from graft donor cells, taken 360 days after TCRalphabeta/CD19-depleted stem cell transplant. This receptor has the CDR3 CASSPDPGLSQGEQYF. The nucleotide sequence is given as TGTGCCAGCAGCCCGGACCCGGGACTAAGCCAAGGCGAGCAGTACTTC.